One sample yielded the 19 T cell receptor beta chains listed below, sequenced in a study of cytomegalovirus exposure and HLA in healthy donors. PCR was performed using 60 Vbeta and 13 Jbeta primers. TCRdb's copy holds only in-frame clones and misses some; the assay was immunoSEQ multiplex PCR. The table records around 150,000 clones, 70% to 85% of them present only once. The specimen sequenced was PBMCs. All receptors derive from a man aged 35-49 years in good health and CMV-seropositive.

The chain joins TRBV30 to TRBJ1-5; TRBD1 aligns across 12 bases. The CDR3 is 15 residues long. V trimming: 1 base; J trimming: 6 bases; junction bases outside the gene matches: 4. In germline, CDR1 is GTSNPN, CDR2 SVGIG (reference sequence). This CDR3 is CAWSAGTGGFQPQHF. As DNA, the CDR3 is TGTGCCTGGAGTGCCGGGACAGGGGGCTTTCAGCCCCAGCATTTT.

The CDR3 bases are TGTGCCAGTAGTGGGACACTGTCTTCCTACGAGCAGTACTTC. It codes for CASSGTLSSYEQYF. V and J are TRBV19 and TRBJ2-7; a weak D match, TRBD1 (6 bases). This CDR3 spans 14 amino acids. Looked up from germline, CDR1 is LNHDA and CDR2 is SQIVND (reference sequence). V was shortened by 5 bases and J by 1 base, with 12 bases between the two germline ends.

This chain links TRBV27 with TRBJ1-3, with 11 bases lining up with TRBD1. The CDR3 contains 17 residues. Germline loops: CDR1 MNHEY, CDR2 SMNVEV (reference sequence). The V gene end was trimmed by 4 bases and the J gene end by 2 bases; junction bases not matched to a gene: 7. CDR3 sequence reads: CASSSWTGGGTGNTIYF. CDR3 DNA sequence: TGTGCCAGCAGTTCCTGGACAGGGGGCGGCACTGGAAACACCATATATTTT.

The chain employs TRBV21-1 and TRBJ1-4; the table's D call of TRBD1 was not tested on the DNA. TRBV21-1 is tagged as a pseudogene. The CDR3 sequence is 18 residues long. The CDR3 loop is CASSAKSDRGRPNEKLFF. The CDR3 coding sequence is TGTGCCAGCAGCGCCAAATCCGACAGGGGGCGCCCTAATGAAAAACTGTTTTTT.

This sequence joins TRBV7-9 and TRBJ1-1; no definite D call. Germline assignment: CDR1 SEHNR and CDR2 FQNEAQ (reference sequence). Trimming left V 1 base short and J 4 bases short, with 10 bases between. CDR3 length equals 14 residues. The CDR3, as DNA: TGTGCCAGCAGCTTAGGAGGGCGAGGCACTGAAGCTTTCTTT. It encodes CASSLGGRGTEAFF.

Worth noting for this clone: The junction does not match germline at one end; this may be a read error. The V call is TRBV6-5, the J call TRBJ2-7; 12 bases align to TRBD2. Germline lookup yields CDR1 MNHEY and CDR2 SVGAGI. CDR3 length equals 15 residues. The CDR3 reads CASSYSTSGSYEQHF. In DNA, the CDR3 is TGTGCCAGCAGTTACTCGACTAGCGGGAGTTACGAGCAGCACTTC.

V is TRBV11-2 and J is TRBJ2-5, with 10 positions matching TRBD2. Germline loops: CDR1 SGHAT, CDR2 FQNNGV. V lost 4 bases, J lost 5 bases, and 10 bases stayed unmatched. The CDR3 extends over 16 amino acids. The CDR3 is CASSSPPGLATETQYF. CDR3 DNA sequence: TGTGCCAGCAGCTCCCCACCGGGACTAGCGACGGAGACCCAGTACTTC.

This chain joins TRBV5-1 and TRBJ2-6; no clear D gene. This CDR3 region has 14 residues. CDR1 is SGHRS and CDR2 is YFSETQ in the germline V gene. The V end lost 1 base, the J end lost 2 bases, and 4 bases lay between the germline ends. CDR3 region: CASSLSTGANVLTF. Here the CDR3 DNA reads TGCGCCAGCAGCTTGAGCACTGGGGCCAACGTCCTGACTTTC.

The V and J genes are TRBV27 and TRBJ2-7; possible D gene TRBD1, 5 bases. With 5 bases removed from V and 1 base from J, the gap between germline ends came to 15 bases. This CDR3 comprises 15 residues. Germline CDR1 and CDR2: MNHEY and SMNVEV (reference sequence). The CDR3 DNA is TGTGCCAGCAGTGTTCCGTACAGGCGTTCCTACGAGCAGTACTTC. It yields the protein CASSVPYRRSYEQYF.

V usage is TRBV5-1 and J usage is TRBJ1-4, with D perhaps TRBD1 (6 bases). Germline lookup yields CDR1 SGHRS and CDR2 YFSETQ. This CDR3 comprises 16 residues. The V end was cut by 4 bases, the J end by 6 bases, with 19 bases between. The CDR3, as DNA: TGCGCCAGCAGCACCACCGCCGGGACACAGGATGAAAAACTGTTTTTT. Protein sequence: CASSTTAGTQDEKLFF.

The rearrangement links TRBV18 to TRBJ2-1; D is possibly TRBD1 (6 bases). V was shortened by 3 bases and J by 0 bases, with 15 bases between the two germline ends. Germline lookup yields CDR1 KGHSH and CDR2 LQKENI. CDR3 length: 17 amino acids. This chain's CDR3 is CASSPGTLRSSYNEQFF. The CDR3 coding sequence is TGTGCCAGCTCACCGGGGACACTCAGGAGCTCCTACAATGAGCAGTTCTTC. Full variable domain (outside the CDR3, taken from reference TRBV18 and TRBJ2-1): NAGVMQNPRHLVRRRGQEARLRCSPMKGHSHVYWYRQLPEEGLKFMVYLQKENIIDESGMPKERFSAEFPKEGPSILRIQQVVRGDSAAYFCASSPGTLRSSYNEQFFGPGTRLTVL.

In regard to this clone: The germline gene is not matched at one end of the junction; a read error may be the cause. The rearrangement links TRBV5-6 to TRBJ1-4, with TRBD1 identical over 10 bases. The length of the CDR3 is 14 residues. Per germline, CDR1 SGHDT and CDR2 YYEEEE. The CDR3 loop reads CASSVPGQGIRLVF. The CDR3 DNA reads TGTGCCAGCAGCGTACCGGGACAGGGGATCCGACTGGTTTTT.

The CDR3 DNA is TGTGCCAGCAGTCTGACTAGCCTGCAAGAGACCCAGTACTTC. The encoded protein is CASSLTSLQETQYF. The rearrangement joins TRBV6-5 to TRBJ2-5; TRBD2 agrees at 7 bases. The CDR3 is 14 residues long. V lost 5 bases to trimming and J lost 2 bases; unmatched junction nucleotides: 5. Germline V gene sequence: CDR1 MNHEY, CDR2 SVGAGI.

J is TRBJ2-2 and V is TRBV9; 11 positions match TRBD2. Trimming at V came to 3 bases and at J to 0 bases, leaving 10 bases not matched to a gene. This CDR3 spans 19 amino acids. In germline, CDR1 is SGDLS, CDR2 YYNGEE. The CDR3 is CASSAMGASGRPNTGELFF. CDR3 nucleotides: TGTGCCAGCAGCGCGATGGGGGCTAGCGGGAGGCCGAACACCGGGGAGCTGTTTTTT.

The chain is built from TRBV9 and TRBJ1-2; perhaps TRBD1 as D (6 bases). The V end was cut by 3 bases, the J end by 7 bases, with 19 bases between. The CDR3 has 15 residues. Looked up from germline, CDR1 is SGDLS and CDR2 is YYNGEE. This chain's CDR3 is CASSGETQGWGGYTF. The CDR3 DNA reads as TGTGCCAGCAGCGGAGAGACACAGGGTTGGGGTGGCTACACCTTC.

This clone appeared a single time. V gene TRBV19 combines with J gene TRBJ1-2, with a tentative D call TRBD1 (5 bases). CDR1 LNHDA and CDR2 SQIVND come from the germline V gene (reference sequence). V was clipped by 5 bases and J by 6 bases, with 25 bases between them. CDR3 length equals 17 residues. The CDR3 DNA reads as TGTGCCAGTAGTTTCCGAAGACAGCCTCTGGCCACTAATGGCTACACCTTC. This gives the protein CASSFRRQPLATNGYTF. Complete variable domain (other parts from reference TRBV19 and TRBJ1-2): DGGITQSPKYLFRKEGQNVTLSCEQNLNHDAMYWYRQDPGQGLRLIYYSQIVNDFQKGDIAEGYSVSREKKESFPLTVTSAQKNPTAFYLCASSFRRQPLATNGYTFGSGTRLTVV.

This clone was counted only a few times. The gene calls are TRBV12-5 and TRBJ1-1; D possibly corresponds to TRBD1 (5 bases). Germline V lookup: CDR1 LGHNT, CDR2 FRNRAP. Between the trimmed V and J ends, which lost 11 bases and 14 bases, there was a span of 12 bases. The CDR3 has 8 amino acids. The CDR3 DNA reads TGTGCTGGATCGAACAGGTTCTTT. It yields the protein CAGSNRFF.

The rearrangement uses TRBV30 and TRBJ2-2; D might be TRBD2 (6 bases). CDR1 and CDR2 from the germline V gene are GTSNPN and SVGIG (reference sequence). The CDR3 covers 15 residues. V lost 2 bases, J lost 1 base, and 11 bases lay in between. The CDR3 bases are TGTGCCTGGAGTCCGCGGGACGGGAACACCGGGGAGCTGTTTTTT. As protein: CAWSPRDGNTGELFF.

This rearrangement joins TRBV4-1 to TRBJ1-1; 7 positions match TRBD1. The V gene end was trimmed by 4 bases and the J gene end by 0 bases; junction bases not matched to a gene: 5. Germline CDR1 and CDR2: MGHRA and YSYEKL. The CDR3 extends over 15 amino acids. CDR3 protein: CASSRLDRLNTEAFF. The CDR3 coding sequence is TGCGCCAGCAGCCGGCTGGACAGGCTGAACACTGAAGCTTTCTTT.